This TCR beta chain was sequenced during a study of blood T cell repertoires in COVID-19. Looking at the study overall: From the United States, Italy and Spain came samples of acute and convalescent COVID-19.

The table came from immunoSEQ multiplex PCR; TCRdb's copy has only in-frame clones and leaves some out. The repertoire holds roughly 21,000 clones, with roughly 83% as singletons. Germline trimming cut 0 bases from V and 4 bases from J; bases unmatched to any gene: 1. The CDR3 consists of 15 residues. Germline CDR1 and CDR2: SGHRS and YFSETQ. Sequenced sample: peripheral blood. The receptor comes from a man aged 35 to 55 with acute or convalescent COVID-19. The chain has TRBV5-1 and TRBJ2-1; TRBD1 matches 10 bases. CDR3 sequence: CASSLGQGAYNEQFF. The DNA of the CDR3 is TGCGCCAGCAGCTTGGGACAGGGGGCTTACAATGAGCAGTTCTTC.